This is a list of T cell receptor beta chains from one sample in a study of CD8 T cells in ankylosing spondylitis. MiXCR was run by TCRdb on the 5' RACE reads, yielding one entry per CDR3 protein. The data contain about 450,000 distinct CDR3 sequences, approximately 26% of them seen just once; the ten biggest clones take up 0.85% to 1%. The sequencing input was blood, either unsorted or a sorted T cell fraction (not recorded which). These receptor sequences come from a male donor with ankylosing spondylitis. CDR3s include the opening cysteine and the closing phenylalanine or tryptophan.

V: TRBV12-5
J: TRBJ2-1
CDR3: CASGKGQGADEQFF

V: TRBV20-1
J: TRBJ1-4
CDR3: CSASPGRGEKLFF

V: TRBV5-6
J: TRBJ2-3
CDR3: CASSFKGPDTQYF

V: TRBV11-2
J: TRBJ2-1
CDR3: CASSSTGAPYNEQFF

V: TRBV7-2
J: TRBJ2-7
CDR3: CASSSFFTFNF

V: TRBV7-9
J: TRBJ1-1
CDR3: CASSLSTAGTGEAEAFF

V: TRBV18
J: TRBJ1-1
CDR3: CASSPLWGENTEAFF

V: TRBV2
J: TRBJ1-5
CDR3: CASGQGRYQPQHF

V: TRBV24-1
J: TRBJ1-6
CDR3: CATSRRDNSPLHF

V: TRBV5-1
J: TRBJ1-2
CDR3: CASSLGFGRVGDGYTF

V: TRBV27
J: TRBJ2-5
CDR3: CASSFMRQETQYF

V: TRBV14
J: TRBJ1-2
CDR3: CASSRGQSIRGYTF

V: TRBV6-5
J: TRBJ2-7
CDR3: CASSHDSNSYEQYF

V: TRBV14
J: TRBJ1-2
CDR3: CASSPRGSQGYTF

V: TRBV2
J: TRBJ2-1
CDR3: CASSLTDEQFF

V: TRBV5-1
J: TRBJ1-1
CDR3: CASSAQVGRGAEAFF

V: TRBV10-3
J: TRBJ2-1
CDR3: CAISESSAGAYNEQFF

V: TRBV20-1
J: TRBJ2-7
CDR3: CSASQSDEQYF

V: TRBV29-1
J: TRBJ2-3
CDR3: CSVLTGGGTDTQYF

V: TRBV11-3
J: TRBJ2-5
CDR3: CASENIAGGSETQYF